This T cell receptor beta chain is drawn from a study of T cell repertoires in cytomegalovirus infection (dated by TCRdb to about 2019). Regarding the complete study: Donor HLA type was relevant to the analysis, because carriage of CMV infection together with the matching HLA type was indicated by public TCR beta signatures.

This clonotype was picked up many times. The target of this receptor is not known. Per-base quality was not reported, and no clone a single base away is much larger than it. General findings and caveats noted by the study authors: The ex vivo response was dominated by HLA-C-restricted CMV-specific TCR beta clonotypes, which also provided the single most frequent clonotype in two of eight donors. In both this cohort and an independent cohort of 350 to 400 donors, the cumulative frequency of public TCR beta family members distinguished carriers of CMV infection plus the relevant HLA type.

The sample was run on an Illumina HiSeq 1500. The public reads were quality trimmed at Q25 with fastp and then assembled into clones with MiXCR by TCRdb, keeping productive beta chains. A single entry per CDR3 protein holds the most common genes and DNA from its merged rows. Across this sample there are 200,000 to 300,000 distinct CDR3 sequences, with 9.1% seen only once. Roughly 15% of the sample comes from the top ten. The receptor was derived from a human donor in good health (CMV status not recorded). Some clones in this sample may be carry-over from other donors' samples. Sequenced sample: PBMCs.

The nucleotide sequence is TGTGCCAGCAGCTCAGTCTCAAGGGGGAATCAGCCCCAGCATTTT. Its product reads: CASSSVSRGNQPQHF. This chain joins TRBV12-3 or TRBV12-4 to TRBJ1-5, and possibly TRBD1, on 6 matching bases. The CDR3 numbers 15 residues from cysteine through phenylalanine. The DNA shown is the 45-base CDR3, in frame from base 1. V and J lose 6 bases and 4 bases, and a span of 16 bases separates them.